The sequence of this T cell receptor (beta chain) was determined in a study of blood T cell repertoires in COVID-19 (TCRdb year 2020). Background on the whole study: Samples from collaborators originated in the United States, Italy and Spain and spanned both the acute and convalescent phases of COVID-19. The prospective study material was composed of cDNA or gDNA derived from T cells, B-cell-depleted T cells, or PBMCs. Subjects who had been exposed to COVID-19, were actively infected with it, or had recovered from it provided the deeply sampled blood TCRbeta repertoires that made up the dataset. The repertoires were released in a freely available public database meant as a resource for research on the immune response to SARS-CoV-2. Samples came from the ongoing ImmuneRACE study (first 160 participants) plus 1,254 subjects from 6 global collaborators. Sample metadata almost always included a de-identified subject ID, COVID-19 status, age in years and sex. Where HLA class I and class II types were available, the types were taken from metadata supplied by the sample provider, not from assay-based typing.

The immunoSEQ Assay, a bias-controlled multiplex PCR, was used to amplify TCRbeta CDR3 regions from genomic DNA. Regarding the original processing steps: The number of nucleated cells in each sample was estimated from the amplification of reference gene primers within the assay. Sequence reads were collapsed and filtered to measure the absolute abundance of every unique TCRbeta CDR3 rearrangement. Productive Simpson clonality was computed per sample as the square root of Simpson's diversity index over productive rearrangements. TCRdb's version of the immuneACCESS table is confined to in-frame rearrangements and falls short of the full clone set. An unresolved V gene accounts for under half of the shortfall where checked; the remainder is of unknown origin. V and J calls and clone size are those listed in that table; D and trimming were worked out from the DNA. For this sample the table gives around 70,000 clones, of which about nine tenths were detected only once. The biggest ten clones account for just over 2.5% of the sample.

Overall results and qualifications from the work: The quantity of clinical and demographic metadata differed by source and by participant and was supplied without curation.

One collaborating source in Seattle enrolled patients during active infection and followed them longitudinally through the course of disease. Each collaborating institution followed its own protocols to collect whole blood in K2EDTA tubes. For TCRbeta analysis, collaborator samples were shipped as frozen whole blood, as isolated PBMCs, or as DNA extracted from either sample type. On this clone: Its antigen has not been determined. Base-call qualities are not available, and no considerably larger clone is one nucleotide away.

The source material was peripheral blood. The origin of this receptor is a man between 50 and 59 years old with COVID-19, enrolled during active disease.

The CDR3 reads as follows: CATKGTDYNEQFF. The bases are TGTGCCACCAAGGGGACAGACTACAATGAGCAGTTCTTC. Recombination joined TRBV10-3 with TRBJ2-1; 7 central nucleotides agree with TRBD1. V has 10 bases trimmed and J has 3 bases trimmed; junction bases matching no gene number 6. Including cysteine and phenylalanine, the CDR3 has 13 amino acids. This entry keeps only the CDR3 DNA: 39 bases, framed from base 1. CDR1 and CDR2, per the germline V gene, are ENHRY and SYGVKD.